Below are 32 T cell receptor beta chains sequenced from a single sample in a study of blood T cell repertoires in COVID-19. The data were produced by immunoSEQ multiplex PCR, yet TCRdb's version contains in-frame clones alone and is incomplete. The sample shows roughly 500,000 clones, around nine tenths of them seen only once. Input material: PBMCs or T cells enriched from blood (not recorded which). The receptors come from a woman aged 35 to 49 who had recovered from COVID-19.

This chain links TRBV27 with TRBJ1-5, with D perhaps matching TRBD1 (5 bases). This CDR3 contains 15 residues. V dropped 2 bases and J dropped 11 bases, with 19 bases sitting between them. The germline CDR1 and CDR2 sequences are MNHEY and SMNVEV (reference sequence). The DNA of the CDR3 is TGTGCCAGCAGTTTAGGTGGAGGAGGGGTTTCGACCCAGCATTTT. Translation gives CASSLGGGGVSTQHF.

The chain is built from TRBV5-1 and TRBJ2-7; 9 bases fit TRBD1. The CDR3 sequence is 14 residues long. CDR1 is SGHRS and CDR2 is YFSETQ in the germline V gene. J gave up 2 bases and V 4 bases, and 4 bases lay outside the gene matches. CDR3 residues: CASSLGTGTYEQYF. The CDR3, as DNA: TGCGCCAGCAGCCTAGGGACAGGGACCTACGAGCAGTACTTC.

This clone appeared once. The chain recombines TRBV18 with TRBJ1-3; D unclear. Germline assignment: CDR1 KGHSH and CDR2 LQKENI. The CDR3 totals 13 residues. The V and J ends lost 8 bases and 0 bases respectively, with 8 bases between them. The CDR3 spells CASERSSGNTIYF. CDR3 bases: TGTGCCAGCGAACGGTCCTCTGGAAACACCATATATTTT. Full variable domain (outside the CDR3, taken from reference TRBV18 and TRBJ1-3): NAGVMQNPRHLVRRRGQEARLRCSPMKGHSHVYWYRQLPEEGLKFMVYLQKENIIDESGMPKERFSAEFPKEGPSILRIQQVVRGDSAAYFCASERSSGNTIYFGEGSWLTVV.

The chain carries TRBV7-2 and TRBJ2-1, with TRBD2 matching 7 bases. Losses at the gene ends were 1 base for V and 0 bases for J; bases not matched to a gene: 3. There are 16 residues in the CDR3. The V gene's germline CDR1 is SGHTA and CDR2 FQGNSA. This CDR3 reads CASSLGEGISYNEQFF. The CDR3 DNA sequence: TGTGCCAGCAGCTTAGGGGAGGGAATCTCCTACAATGAGCAGTTCTTC. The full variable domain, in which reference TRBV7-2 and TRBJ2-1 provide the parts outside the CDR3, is GAGVSQSPSNKVTEKGKDVELRCDPISGHTALYWYRQSLGQGLEFLIYFQGNSAPDKSGLPSDRFSAERTGGSVSTLTIQRTQQEDSAVYLCASSLGEGISYNEQFFGPGTRLTVL.

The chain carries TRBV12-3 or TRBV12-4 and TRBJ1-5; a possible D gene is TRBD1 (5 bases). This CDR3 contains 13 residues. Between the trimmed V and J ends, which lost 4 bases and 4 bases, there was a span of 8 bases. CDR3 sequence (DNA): TGTGCCAGCAGTTCAACAGGTAATCAGCCCCAGCATTTT. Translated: CASSSTGNQPQHF.

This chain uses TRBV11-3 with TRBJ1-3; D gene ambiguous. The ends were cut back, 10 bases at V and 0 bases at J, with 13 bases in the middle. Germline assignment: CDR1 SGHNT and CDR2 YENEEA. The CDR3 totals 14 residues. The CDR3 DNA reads TGTGCCACCCAGGTTGGCCACTCTGGAAACACCATATATTTT. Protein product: CATQVGHSGNTIYF.

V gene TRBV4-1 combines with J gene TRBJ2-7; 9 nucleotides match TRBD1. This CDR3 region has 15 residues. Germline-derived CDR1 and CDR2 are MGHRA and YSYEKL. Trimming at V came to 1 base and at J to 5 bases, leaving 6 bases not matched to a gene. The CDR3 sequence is CASSQGDRVPHEQYF. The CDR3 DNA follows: TGCGCCAGCAGCCAAGGGGACAGGGTCCCCCACGAGCAGTACTTC.

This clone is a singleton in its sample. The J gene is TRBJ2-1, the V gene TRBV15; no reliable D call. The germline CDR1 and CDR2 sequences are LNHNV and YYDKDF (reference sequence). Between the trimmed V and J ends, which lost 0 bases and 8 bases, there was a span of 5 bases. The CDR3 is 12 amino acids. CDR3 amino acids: CATSRDRYEQFF. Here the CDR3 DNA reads TGTGCCACCAGCAGAGATCGGTATGAGCAGTTCTTC.

The CDR3 loop reads CASSFRVLGEQYF. The CDR3, as DNA: TGTGCCAGCAGCTTCCGAGTCCTCGGGGAGCAGTACTTC. The V call is TRBV12-3 or TRBV12-4, the J call TRBJ2-7, with unresolved D. The CDR3 has 13 residues. V lost 6 bases and J lost 7, with 16 bases in between.

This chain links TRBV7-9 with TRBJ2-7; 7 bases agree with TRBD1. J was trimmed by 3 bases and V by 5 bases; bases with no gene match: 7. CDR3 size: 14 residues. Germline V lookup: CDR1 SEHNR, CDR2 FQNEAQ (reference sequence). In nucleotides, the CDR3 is TGTGCCAGCAGCCCCATGACAGGGAGCTACGAGCAGTACTTC. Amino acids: CASSPMTGSYEQYF. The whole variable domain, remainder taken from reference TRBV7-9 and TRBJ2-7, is DTGVSQNPRHKITKRGQNVTFRCDPISEHNRLYWYRQTLGQGPEFLTYFQNEAQLEKSRLLSDRFSAERPKGSFSTLEIQRTEQGDSAMYLCASSPMTGSYEQYFGPGTRLTVT.

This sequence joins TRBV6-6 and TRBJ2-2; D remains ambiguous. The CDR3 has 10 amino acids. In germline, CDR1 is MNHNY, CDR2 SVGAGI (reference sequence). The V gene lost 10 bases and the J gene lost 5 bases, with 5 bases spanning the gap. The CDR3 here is CATSTGELFF. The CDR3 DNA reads TGTGCCACTTCTACCGGGGAGCTGTTTTTT.

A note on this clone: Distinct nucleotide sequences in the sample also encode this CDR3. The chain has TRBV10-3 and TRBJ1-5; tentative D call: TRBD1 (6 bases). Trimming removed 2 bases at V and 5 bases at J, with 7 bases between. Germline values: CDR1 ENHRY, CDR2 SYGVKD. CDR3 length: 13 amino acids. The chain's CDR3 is CAISEAGDQPQHF. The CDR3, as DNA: TGTGCCATCAGTGAGGCAGGGGATCAGCCCCAGCATTTT.

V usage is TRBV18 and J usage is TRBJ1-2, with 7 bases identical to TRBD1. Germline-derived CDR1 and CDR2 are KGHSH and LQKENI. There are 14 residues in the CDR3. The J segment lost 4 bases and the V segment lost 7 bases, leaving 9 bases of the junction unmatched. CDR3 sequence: CASFGQAGGYGYTF. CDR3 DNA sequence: TGTGCCAGCTTCGGACAGGCTGGGGGCTATGGCTACACCTTC.

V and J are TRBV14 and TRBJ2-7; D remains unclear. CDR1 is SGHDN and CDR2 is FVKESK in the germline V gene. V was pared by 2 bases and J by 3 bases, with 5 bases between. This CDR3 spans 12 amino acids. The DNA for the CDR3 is TGTGCCAGCAGCCAAAACTTCTACGAGCAGTACTTC. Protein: CASSQNFYEQYF.

CDR3 sequence reads: CASSLAGGRPPDTQYF. CDR3 coding DNA: TGTGCCAGCAGCTTGGCCGGCGGGAGGCCGCCAGATACGCAGTATTTT. V is TRBV5-6 and J is TRBJ2-3; TRBD2 matches at 8 bases. Unmatched junction bases numbered 7, after V lost 0 bases and J lost 4 bases. In germline, CDR1 is SGHDT, CDR2 YYEEEE. The CDR3 runs to 16 residues.

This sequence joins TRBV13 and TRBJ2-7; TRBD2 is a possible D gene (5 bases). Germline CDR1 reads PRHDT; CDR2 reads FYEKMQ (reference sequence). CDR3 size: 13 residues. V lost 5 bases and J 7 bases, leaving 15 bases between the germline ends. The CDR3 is CASSRGSLREQYF. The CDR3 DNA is TGTGCCAGCAGCCGAGGGAGCCTTCGGGAGCAGTACTTC.

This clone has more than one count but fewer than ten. The CDR3 DNA reads TGCGCCAGCAGCCAAGAGGCCAACGGGCTAGCGGCGTACAATGAGCAGTTCTTC. This translates into CASSQEANGLAAYNEQFF. The chain has TRBV4-1 and TRBJ2-1, with TRBD2 identical over 7 bases. This CDR3 has 18 residues. Germline values: CDR1 MGHRA, CDR2 YSYEKL. The junction had 12 bases not matched to a gene; V was cut back by 0 bases and J by 4 bases.

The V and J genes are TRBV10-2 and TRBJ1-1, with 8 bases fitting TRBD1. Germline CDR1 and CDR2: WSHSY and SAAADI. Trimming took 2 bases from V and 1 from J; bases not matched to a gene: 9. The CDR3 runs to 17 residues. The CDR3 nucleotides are TGCGCCAGCAGTGAGCGAACAGGGGGTACGCGGAACACTGAAGCTTTCTTT. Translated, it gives CASSERTGGTRNTEAFF.

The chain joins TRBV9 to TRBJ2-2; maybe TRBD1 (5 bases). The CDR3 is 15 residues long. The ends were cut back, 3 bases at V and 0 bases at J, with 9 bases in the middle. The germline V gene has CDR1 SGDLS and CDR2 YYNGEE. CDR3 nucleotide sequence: TGTGCCAGCAGCGCTAGACAGTCGAACACCGGGGAGCTGTTTTTT. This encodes CASSARQSNTGELFF.

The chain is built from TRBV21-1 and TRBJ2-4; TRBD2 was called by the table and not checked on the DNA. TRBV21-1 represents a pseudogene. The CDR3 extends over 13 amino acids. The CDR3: CASSKAFQLAEYF. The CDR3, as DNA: TGTGCCAGCAGCAAAGCATTTCAACTAGCGGAATACTTC.

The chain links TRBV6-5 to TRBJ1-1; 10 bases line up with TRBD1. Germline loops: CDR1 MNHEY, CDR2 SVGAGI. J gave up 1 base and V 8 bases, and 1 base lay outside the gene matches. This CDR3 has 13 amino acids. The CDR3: CASRTGGNTEAFF. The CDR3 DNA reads TGTGCCAGCCGGACAGGGGGGAACACTGAAGCTTTCTTT.

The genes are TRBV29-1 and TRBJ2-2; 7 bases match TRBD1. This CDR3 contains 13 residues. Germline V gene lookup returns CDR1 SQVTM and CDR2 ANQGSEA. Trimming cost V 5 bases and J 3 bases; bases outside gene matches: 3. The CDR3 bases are TGCAGCGTTTTACAGGGGTACACCGGGGAGCTGTTTTTT. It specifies CSVLQGYTGELFF.

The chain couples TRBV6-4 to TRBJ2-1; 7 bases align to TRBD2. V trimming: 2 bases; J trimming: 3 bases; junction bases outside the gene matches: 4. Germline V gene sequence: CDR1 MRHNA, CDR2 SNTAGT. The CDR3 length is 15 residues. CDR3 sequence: CASSDRGGGYNEQFF. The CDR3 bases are TGTGCCAGCAGTGACCGGGGCGGGGGCTACAATGAGCAGTTCTTC.

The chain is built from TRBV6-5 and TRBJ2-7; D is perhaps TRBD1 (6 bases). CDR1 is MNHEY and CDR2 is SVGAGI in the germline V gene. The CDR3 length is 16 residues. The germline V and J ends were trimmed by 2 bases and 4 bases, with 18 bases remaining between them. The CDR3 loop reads CASSYLVGTLPYEQYF. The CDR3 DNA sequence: TGTGCCAGCAGTTACCTTGTAGGGACACTGCCATACGAGCAGTACTTC.

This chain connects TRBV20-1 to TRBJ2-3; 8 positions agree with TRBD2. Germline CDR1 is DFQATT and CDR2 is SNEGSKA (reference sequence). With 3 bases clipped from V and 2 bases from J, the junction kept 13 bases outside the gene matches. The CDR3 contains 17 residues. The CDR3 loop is CSASWAGGYGNTDTQYF. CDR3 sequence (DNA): TGCAGTGCTAGTTGGGCGGGAGGTTATGGGAACACAGATACGCAGTATTTT.

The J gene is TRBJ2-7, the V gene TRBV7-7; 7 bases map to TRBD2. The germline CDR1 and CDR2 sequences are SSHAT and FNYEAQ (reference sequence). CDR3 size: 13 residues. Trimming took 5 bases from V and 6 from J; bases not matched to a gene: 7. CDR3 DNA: TGTGCCAGCAGCCCCGGGGGGTCGGGCGAGCAGTACTTC. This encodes CASSPGGSGEQYF.

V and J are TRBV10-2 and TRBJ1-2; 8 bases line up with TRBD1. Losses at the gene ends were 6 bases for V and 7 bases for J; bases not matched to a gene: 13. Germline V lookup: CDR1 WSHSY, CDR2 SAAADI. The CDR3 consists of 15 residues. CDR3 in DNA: TGCGCCAGCAGCATTCCCGGACAGGGTCGTAGTGGCTACACCTTC. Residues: CASSIPGQGRSGYTF.

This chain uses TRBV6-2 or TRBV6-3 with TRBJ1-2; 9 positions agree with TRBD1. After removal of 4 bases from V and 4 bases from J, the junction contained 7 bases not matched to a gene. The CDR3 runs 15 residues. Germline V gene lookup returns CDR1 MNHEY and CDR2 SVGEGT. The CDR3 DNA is TGTGCCAGCAGTTCGGACAGGGGAGTAGGCTATGGCTACACCTTC. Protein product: CASSSDRGVGYGYTF.

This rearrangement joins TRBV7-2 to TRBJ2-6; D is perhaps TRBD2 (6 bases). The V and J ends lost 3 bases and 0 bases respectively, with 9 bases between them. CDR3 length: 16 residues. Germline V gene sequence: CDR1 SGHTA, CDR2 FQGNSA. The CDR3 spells CASSFGGASGANVLTF. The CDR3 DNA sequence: TGTGCCAGCAGCTTTGGAGGGGCCTCTGGGGCCAACGTCCTGACTTTC.

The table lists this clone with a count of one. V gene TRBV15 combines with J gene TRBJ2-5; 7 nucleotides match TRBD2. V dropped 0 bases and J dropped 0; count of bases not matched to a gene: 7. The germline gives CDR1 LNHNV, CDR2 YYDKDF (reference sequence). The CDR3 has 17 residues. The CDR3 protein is CATSRDFLAANQETQYF. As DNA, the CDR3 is TGTGCCACCAGCAGAGATTTCCTAGCGGCAAACCAAGAGACCCAGTACTTC.

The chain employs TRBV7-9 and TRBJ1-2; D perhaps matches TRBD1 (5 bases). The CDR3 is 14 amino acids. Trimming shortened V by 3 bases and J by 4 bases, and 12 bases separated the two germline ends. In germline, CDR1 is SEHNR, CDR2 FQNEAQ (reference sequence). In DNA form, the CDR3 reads TGTGCCAGCAGCTTTGACAGTGGAGTCTATGGCTACACCTTC. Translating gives CASSFDSGVYGYTF.

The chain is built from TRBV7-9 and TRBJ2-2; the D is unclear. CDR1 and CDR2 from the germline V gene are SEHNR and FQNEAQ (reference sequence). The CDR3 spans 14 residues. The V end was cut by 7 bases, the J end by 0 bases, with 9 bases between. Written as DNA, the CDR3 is TGTGCCAGCAAGAGAAGCACGAACACCGGGGAGCTGTTTTTT. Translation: CASKRSTNTGELFF.